This TCR beta chain is drawn from a study of technical replicates of blood from a handful of donors. Generated by immunoSEQ multiplex PCR, the TCRdb table keeps only in-frame clones and is missing some. The sample consists of around 97,000 clones, approximately 96% of them appearing once. The CDR3 contains 16 residues. Germline V CDR1 and CDR2: ENHRY, SYGVKD. Trimming cost V 0 bases and J 3 bases, with 12 bases left between them. The receptor was isolated from a human donor in good health. This chain links TRBV10-3 with TRBJ1-3; D gene ambiguous. The sample consisted of T cells isolated from PBMCs. The CDR3 spells CAISESLPEVGNTIYF. DNA of the CDR3: TGTGCCATCAGTGAGTCGCTGCCAGAGGTTGGAAACACCATATATTTT.